These 3 T cell receptor beta chains were all obtained from the same sample, sequenced in a study of blood T cell repertoires in COVID-19. Data came from immunoSEQ multiplex PCR; TCRdb stores just in-frame clones and leaves some out. The table includes under 300,000 clones, 80% to 95% detected once. Sequenced input: PBMCs or T cells enriched from blood (not recorded which). These receptors were taken from a woman under 30 who had recovered from COVID-19.

The chain couples TRBV21-1 to TRBJ1-1; TRBD1, the table's D call, lacks a check against the DNA. TRBV21-1 is a pseudogene segment. The CDR3 consists of 15 residues. CDR3 bases: TGTGCCAGCAGCAAACCGTGGACAGGGGTTTGGGAAGCTTTCTTT. It translates to CASSKPWTGVWEAFF.

CDR3 nucleotide sequence: TGTGCCAGTAGTGGACGGGACAGGGCCTATGGCTACACCTTC. Amino acid sequence: CASSGRDRAYGYTF. This chain links TRBV19 with TRBJ1-2; 9 bases fit TRBD1. This CDR3 has 14 residues. With 5 bases clipped from V and 4 bases from J, the junction kept 5 bases outside the gene matches. The germline CDR1 and CDR2 sequences are LNHDA and SQIVND (reference sequence).

The chain combines TRBV11-2 with TRBJ2-2; D possibly corresponds to TRBD1 (6 bases). CDR3 length equals 13 residues. The ends were cut back, 3 bases at V and 6 bases at J, with 8 bases in the middle. CDR1 is SGHAT and CDR2 is FQNNGV in the germline V gene. The CDR3 DNA follows: TGTGCCAGCAGCTTGAGGGGGTCCGGGGAGCTGTTTTTT. Encoded protein: CASSLRGSGELFF.